One sample yielded the 32 T cell receptor beta chains listed below, sequenced in a study of identical twins. TCRdb ran MiXCR on the 5' RACE reads and lists one entry per CDR3 protein. The sample has some 500,000 distinct CDR3 sequences, over 8.5% seen once. Separately, the same data were catalogued under a study of yellow fever vaccine responses in identical twins.

Sequencing input: PBMCs. All receptors derive from a young woman in good health.

The chain is built from TRBV28 and TRBJ2-3; maybe TRBD2 (5 bases). The CDR3 contains 18 residues. Trimming stripped 3 bases from V and 2 bases from J, with 21 bases between. Germline CDR1 MDHEN, CDR2 SYDVKM. CDR3 DNA: TGTGCCAGCAGTTTGCTTAGGAGGCTAGGAGAGTCCACAGATACGCAGTATTTT. Translation: CASSLLRRLGESTDTQYF.

This clonotype showed up many times. The chain combines TRBV5-1 with TRBJ2-2, with TRBD1 matching 9 bases. The trim removed 1 base at V and 6 bases at J, leaving 7 bases unmatched. CDR1 is SGHRS, CDR2 YFSETQ, per germline. The CDR3 has 16 amino acids. CDR3 sequence reads: CASSLRGQGYAGELFF. DNA for the CDR3: TGCGCCAGCAGCTTGAGGGGACAGGGTTATGCCGGGGAGCTGTTTTTT.

This clonotype occurred a few times. V usage is TRBV5-1 and J usage is TRBJ1-1, with D possibly TRBD1 on 5 matching bases. V lost 0 bases and J lost 3, with 18 bases in between. This CDR3 spans 17 amino acids. Germline V gives CDR1 SGHRS, CDR2 YFSETQ. CDR3 loop: CASSLVPGVNSDTEAFF. CDR3 DNA sequence: TGCGCCAGCAGCTTGGTTCCGGGGGTGAATAGTGACACTGAAGCTTTCTTT.

The chain uses TRBV5-1 and TRBJ1-6, with D tentatively TRBD1 (5 bases). The CDR3 runs to 17 residues. Trimming stripped 0 bases from V and 2 bases from J, with 12 bases between. Germline-derived CDR1 and CDR2 are SGHRS and YFSETQ. CDR3 region: CASSLELGTPYNSPLHF. The CDR3 region has the DNA TGCGCCAGCAGCTTGGAACTGGGGACTCCCTATAATTCACCCCTCCACTTT. The full variable domain, in which reference TRBV5-1 and TRBJ1-6 provide the parts outside the CDR3, is KAGVTQTPRYLIKTRGQQVTLSCSPISGHRSVSWYQQTPGQGLQFLFEYFSETQRNKGNFPGRFSGRQFSNSRSEMNVSTLELGDSALYLCASSLELGTPYNSPLHFGNGTRLTVT.

This clonotype was observed a handful of times. Compared with germline, one end of the junction differs, possibly owing to a read error. The V gene is TRBV2, the J gene TRBJ2-7; 7 bases match TRBD1. This CDR3 comprises 10 residues. Germline CDR1 reads SNHLY; CDR2 reads FYNNEI. The CDR3 sequence is CASRGTVPSF. The CDR3 DNA sequence: TGTGCCAGCAGGGGGACAGTACCTTCCTTC.

V usage is TRBV12-3 or TRBV12-4 and J usage is TRBJ2-4; no firm D call. The CDR3 sequence is 15 residues long. The germline V and J ends were trimmed by 0 bases and 4 bases, with 10 bases remaining between them. CDR3 nucleotides: TGTGCCAGCAGTTTAGCCGGGTCACCTAAAAACATTCAGTACTTC. This translates into CASSLAGSPKNIQYF.

In its sample, this clonotype was seen many times. The gene calls are TRBV27 and TRBJ1-6, with D hard to call. Germline CDR1 reads MNHEY; CDR2 reads SMNVEV (reference sequence). This CDR3 has 14 residues. V shed 6 bases and J shed 4 bases, with 10 bases lying between them. The CDR3, as DNA: TGTGCCAGCAGCTGGAGGGTTTATAATTCACCCCTCCACTTT. This codes for CASSWRVYNSPLHF.

The rearrangement uses TRBV9 and TRBJ1-5; D gene uncertain. Trimming shortened V by 0 bases and J by 6 bases, and 10 bases separated the two germline ends. The V gene's germline CDR1 is SGDLS and CDR2 YYNGEE. This CDR3 is 14 amino acids long. CDR3: CASSVAGYGQPQHF. As DNA, the CDR3 is TGTGCCAGCAGCGTAGCGGGGTACGGTCAGCCCCAGCATTTT. Using reference TRBV9 and TRBJ1-5 for the parts outside the CDR3, the full variable domain is DSGVTQTPKHLITATGQRVTLRCSPRSGDLSVYWYQQSLDQGLQFLIQYYNGEERAKGNILERFSAQQFPDLHSELNLSSLELGDSALYFCASSVAGYGQPQHFGDGTRLSIL.

Comment on this clonotype: A much larger clone differs from this one at a single base, so this may be a read error. The chain's CDR3 is CASSLGQRGSDTQYF. The DNA of the CDR3 is TGTGCCAGCAGTTTAGGCCAGCGGGGGTCAGATACGCAGTATTTT. The rearrangement links TRBV12-3 or TRBV12-4 to TRBJ2-3; 8 bases map to TRBD2. V shed 1 base and J 4 bases; nucleotides not matched to a gene: 4. CDR3 length equals 15 residues.

The genes are TRBV3-1 and TRBJ2-5, with TRBD2 matching over 10 bases. The V segment lost 6 bases and the J segment 4 bases; nucleotides outside the gene matches: 14. From germline, CDR1 is LGHDT and CDR2 YNNKEL (reference sequence). This CDR3 has 17 residues. Written as DNA, the CDR3 is TGTGCCAGCAGGGATAAGCGGGAGGGAAGGGGTCTAGAGACCCAGTACTTC. It specifies CASRDKREGRGLETQYF.

This clonotype was observed at least ten times. The chain is built from TRBV2 and TRBJ2-1; TRBD1 agrees at 8 bases. Per germline, CDR1 SNHLY and CDR2 FYNNEI. V lost 5 bases to trimming and J lost 5 bases; unmatched junction nucleotides: 5. The CDR3 covers 14 residues. CDR3 in DNA: TGTGCCAGCAGTAACAGGGGGTACGACAATGAGCAGTTCTTC. This encodes CASSNRGYDNEQFF. The variable domain in full, with the rest retrieved from reference TRBV2 and TRBJ2-1, is EPEVTQTPSHQVTQMGQEVILRCVPISNHLYFYWYRQILGQKVEFLVSFYNNEISEKSEIFDDQFSVERPDGSNFTLKIRSTKLEDSAMYFCASSNRGYDNEQFFGPGTRLTVL.

This clonotype was detected ten times or more. This chain links TRBV12-3 or TRBV12-4 with TRBJ2-5; D not resolved. CDR3 size: 12 residues. V lost 5 bases and J 1 base, leaving 5 bases between the germline ends. The CDR3 here is CASSDLQETQYF. CDR3 nucleotides: TGTGCCAGCAGTGACCTCCAAGAGACCCAGTACTTC.

This clonotype appeared a few times. The chain links TRBV2 to TRBJ1-4; D call uncertain. Germline-derived CDR1 and CDR2 are SNHLY and FYNNEI. The V end lost 4 bases, the J end lost 4 bases, and 16 bases lay between the germline ends. This CDR3 comprises 16 residues. Here the CDR3 reads CASSVGVGKSNEKLFF. CDR3 in DNA: TGTGCCAGCAGTGTTGGCGTAGGAAAGAGTAATGAAAAACTGTTTTTT.

The table lists this clonotype with a few counts. The CDR3 nucleotides are TGTGCCAGCAGCTTGGGGTCGATCCGAACGAACACCGGGGAGCTGTTTTTT. Amino acid sequence: CASSLGSIRTNTGELFF. The J gene is TRBJ2-2, the V gene TRBV5-6; no clear D gene. Germline V gene lookup returns CDR1 SGHDT and CDR2 YYEEEE. Trimming stripped 0 bases from V and 0 bases from J, with 12 bases between. The CDR3 spans 17 residues.

The chain links TRBV20-1 to TRBJ2-1; possible D gene TRBD1, 5 bases. Trimming removed 6 bases at V and 9 bases at J, with 21 bases between. The CDR3 runs 14 residues. Germline lookup yields CDR1 DFQATT and CDR2 SNEGSKA (reference sequence). For the CDR3, the DNA is TGCAGTGCCCACGAAGGGGTATTTCGAGGTGAGCAGTTCTTC. Translated, it gives CSAHEGVFRGEQFF.

The rearrangement links TRBV6-2 or TRBV6-3 to TRBJ1-5; TRBD1 is a possible D gene (6 bases). The CDR3 sequence is 16 residues long. With 2 bases removed from V and 3 bases from J, the gap between germline ends came to 14 bases. Looked up from germline, CDR1 is MNHEY and CDR2 is SVGEGT. As DNA, the CDR3 is TGTGCCAGCAGTTACGCTTTAGCGGGGGCCAATCAGCCCCAGCATTTT. This sequence encodes CASSYALAGANQPQHF.

The table lists this clonotype with many counts. The chain combines TRBV12-3 or TRBV12-4 with TRBJ2-1, with no clear D. The germline V and J ends were trimmed by 5 bases and 0 bases, with 11 bases remaining between them. This CDR3 is 15 amino acids long. CDR3 sequence reads: CASSQSGSSYNEQFF. The CDR3 nucleotides read TGTGCCAGCAGTCAAAGTGGCAGCTCCTACAATGAGCAGTTCTTC.

The V gene is TRBV20-1, the J gene TRBJ2-1; 7 bases are a match to TRBD2. CDR3 length: 15 residues. In germline, CDR1 is DFQATT, CDR2 SNEGSKA (reference sequence). With V trimmed by 3 bases and J by 4 bases, 9 bases remained unmatched. In DNA form, the CDR3 reads TGCAGTGCTAGTCCGGCTAGCGGAAAGTACAATGAGCAGTTCTTC. Translating it yields CSASPASGKYNEQFF.

This clonotype was seen many times. Its ends do not fully match the called genes, so a read error is possible. The chain is built from TRBV12-3 or TRBV12-4 and TRBJ2-1; D is unresolved. The length of the CDR3 is 12 residues. This CDR3 is CASSLGPGEQFF. The CDR3 DNA reads as TGCGCCAGCAGCTTGGGCCCGGGTGAGCAGTTCTTC.

This clonotype has more than one count but fewer than ten. The chain carries TRBV7-2 and TRBJ2-5, with TRBD1 as a possible D gene (5 bases). Germline V gene lookup returns CDR1 SGHTA and CDR2 FQGNSA. CDR3 length: 13 amino acids. Trimming removed 5 bases at V and 12 bases at J, with 19 bases between. The CDR3 region has the DNA TGTGCCAGCAGCCCGCCCCCAGAACAGGCAAAGTACTTC. Translation gives CASSPPPEQAKYF.

This clonotype was observed a few times. J is TRBJ2-7 and V is TRBV20-1; a weak D match, TRBD2 (6 bases). This CDR3 spans 14 amino acids. The V end lost 0 bases, the J end lost 3 bases, and 12 bases lay between the germline ends. The germline CDR1 and CDR2 sequences are DFQATT and SNEGSKA (reference sequence). CDR3 in amino acids: CSARDRRGGYEQYF. The CDR3 DNA follows: TGCAGTGCTAGAGATCGTCGGGGAGGCTACGAGCAGTACTTC.

Ten or more counts support this clonotype. The chain has TRBV25-1 and TRBJ2-7; weak D call: TRBD2 (6 bases). Germline V gene lookup returns CDR1 MGHDK and CDR2 SYGVNS. V was clipped by 6 bases and J by 4 bases, with 7 bases between them. The CDR3 length is 11 residues. CDR3 coding DNA: TGTGCCAGCAGGGGGGGATACGAGCAGTACTTC. Encoded protein: CASRGGYEQYF.

This clonotype was seen a single time. The V and J genes are TRBV2 and TRBJ2-7; tentative D call: TRBD1 (6 bases). CDR3 length: 18 amino acids. The germline gives CDR1 SNHLY, CDR2 FYNNEI. Trimming removed 11 bases from V and 2 bases from J, with 31 bases in between. CDR3 coding DNA: TGTGCCTGCTGTTCGACGGCCCCAACAGGGACCGTACCCTACGAGCAGTACTTC. Protein sequence: CACCSTAPTGTVPYEQYF. Together with reference TRBV2 and TRBJ2-7, the CDR3 gives the full variable domain: EPEVTQTPSHQVTQMGQEVILRCVPISNHLYFYWYRQILGQKVEFLVSFYNNEISEKSEIFDDQFSVERPDGSNFTLKIRSTKLEDSAMYFCACCSTAPTGTVPYEQYFGPGTRLTVT.

This clonotype was seen at least ten times. The V gene is TRBV7-2, the J gene TRBJ2-7; D perhaps matches TRBD1 (5 bases). V dropped 2 bases and J dropped 0 bases, with 17 bases sitting between them. Germline lookup yields CDR1 SGHTA and CDR2 FQGNSA. The CDR3 consists of 17 residues. The DNA of the CDR3 is TGTGCCAGCAGCTTAAAATTTTCAGGGATCAGCTCCTACGAGCAGTACTTC. As protein: CASSLKFSGISSYEQYF.

This clonotype was seen more than once but under ten times. V gene TRBV5-1 combines with J gene TRBJ2-3, with 7 bases identical to TRBD2. CDR3 length: 15 amino acids. V lost 3 bases, J lost 2 bases, and 6 bases stayed unmatched. The V gene's germline CDR1 is SGHRS and CDR2 YFSETQ. DNA of the CDR3: TGCGCCAGCAGCTCCTATAGCGGGTACACAGATACGCAGTATTTT. As protein: CASSSYSGYTDTQYF.

The genes are TRBV5-1 and TRBJ1-1; 9 nucleotides match TRBD1. V shed 4 bases and J 0 bases; nucleotides not matched to a gene: 16. CDR1 SGHRS and CDR2 YFSETQ come from the germline V gene. The CDR3 loop spans 19 amino acids. DNA for the CDR3: TGCGCCAGCAGCCGGGGAGGTGTGACAGGGGGAAACCTGAACACTGAAGCTTTCTTT. This encodes CASSRGGVTGGNLNTEAFF.

In its sample, this clonotype was seen a few times. V and J are TRBV20-1 and TRBJ2-2, with TRBD1 matching over 7 bases. The germline gives CDR1 DFQATT, CDR2 SNEGSKA (reference sequence). The junction had 4 bases not matched to a gene; V was cut back by 0 bases and J by 0 bases. The CDR3 totals 16 residues. The DNA of the CDR3 is TGCAGTGCTAGAGAACAGGGGTCCGCGAACACCGGGGAGCTGTTTTTT. It encodes CSAREQGSANTGELFF.

The chain recombines TRBV6-2 or TRBV6-3 with TRBJ2-1; D tentatively reads TRBD1 or TRBD2 (5 bases each). Trimming removed 4 bases from V and 0 bases from J, with 10 bases in between. The length of the CDR3 is 15 residues. In germline, CDR1 is MNHEY, CDR2 SVGEGT. Here the CDR3 reads CASSSGHSSYNEQFF. CDR3 in DNA: TGTGCCAGCAGTTCGGGGCACAGCTCCTACAATGAGCAGTTCTTC.

V and J are TRBV7-2 and TRBJ2-3; D is undetermined. Germline CDR1 is SGHTA and CDR2 is FQGNSA. The germline V and J ends were trimmed by 5 bases and 4 bases, with 10 bases remaining between them. The CDR3 has 13 amino acids. The CDR3: CASSPTVPDTQYF. The CDR3 DNA sequence: TGTGCCAGCAGCCCTACAGTCCCAGATACGCAGTATTTT.

This clonotype was seen at least ten times. The rearrangement links TRBV29-1 to TRBJ2-3, with a weak D call TRBD2 (6 bases). The V gene's germline CDR1 is SQVTM and CDR2 ANQGSEA. V was shortened by 6 bases and J by 6 bases, with 22 bases between the two germline ends. This CDR3 region has 15 residues. The CDR3 region is CSVESGWPRRDTQYF. The CDR3 bases are TGCAGCGTGGAAAGCGGGTGGCCTAGAAGGGATACGCAGTATTTT.

V gene TRBV6-2 or TRBV6-3 combines with J gene TRBJ2-2; D ambiguous. Trimming took off 4 bases at V and 1 base at J, with 7 bases between the two ends. Germline assignment: CDR1 MNHEY and CDR2 SVGEGT. The CDR3 length is 14 residues. The CDR3 here is CASSWFKNTGELFF. The CDR3 nucleotides read TGTGCCAGCAGTTGGTTCAAGAACACCGGGGAGCTGTTTTTT.

The gene calls are TRBV4-3 and TRBJ2-5; the match to TRBD2 covers 12 bases. V was pared by 3 bases and J by 4 bases, with 6 bases of the junction left unmatched. CDR1 and CDR2 from the germline V gene are LGHNA and YSLEER. CDR3 length: 16 amino acids. The CDR3 protein is CASSQLAGGPLETQYF. The CDR3, as DNA: TGCGCCAGCAGCCAGCTAGCGGGAGGGCCCTTAGAGACCCAGTACTTC.